One sample yielded the 6 T cell receptor beta chains listed below, sequenced in a study of T cell responses to AZD1222 COVID-19 vaccine. This table comes from immunoSEQ multiplex PCR, and its TCRdb copy is limited to in-frame clones, with some not included. The sample has 100,000 to 150,000 clones; around 84% are singletons. Material: peripheral blood, obtained 28 days after the second AZD1222 dose. Source of these receptors: an adult who received the AZD1222 COVID-19 vaccine.

The chain joins TRBV29-1 to TRBJ1-2; D gene unclear. The length of the CDR3 is 14 residues. Trimming pared 0 bases from V and 6 bases from J, leaving 14 bases between. The V gene's germline CDR1 is SQVTM and CDR2 ANQGSEA. The CDR3 region has the DNA TGCAGCGTTGAAGATCCGAACCTTAGGGATGGCTACACCTTC. This codes for CSVEDPNLRDGYTF. Supplemented by reference TRBV29-1 and TRBJ1-2, the full variable domain reads SAVISQKPSRDICQRGTSLTIQCQVDSQVTMMFWYRQQPGQSLTLIATANQGSEATYESGFVIDKFPISRPNLTFSTLTVSNMSPEDSSIYLCSVEDPNLRDGYTFGSGTRLTVV.

CDR3 region: CASTSANYGYTF. CDR3 nucleotide sequence: TGTGCCAGCACATCAGCGAACTATGGCTACACCTTC. The genes are TRBV2 and TRBJ1-2, with D uncertain. Germline-derived CDR1 and CDR2 are SNHLY and FYNNEI. V was pared by 7 bases and J by 2 bases, with 8 bases between. The CDR3 extends over 12 amino acids.

The chain couples TRBV6-5 to TRBJ2-3; either TRBD1 or TRBD2 may supply D (5 bases each). The CDR3 is 15 amino acids. Germline-derived CDR1 and CDR2 are MNHEY and SVGAGI. The V end was cut by 0 bases, the J end by 0 bases, with 7 bases between. The CDR3, as DNA: TGTGCCAGCAGTTACTCGGGGGAAAGCACAGATACGCAGTATTTT. Amino acids: CASSYSGESTDTQYF.

This sequence joins TRBV7-9 and TRBJ1-4; D possibly corresponds to TRBD1 (5 bases). The CDR3 is 15 residues long. Germline V gene sequence: CDR1 SEHNR, CDR2 FQNEAQ (reference sequence). Between the trimmed V and J ends, which lost 4 bases and 8 bases, there was a span of 17 bases. The CDR3 loop reads CASSSVRGFDEKLFF. The CDR3 DNA sequence: TGTGCCAGCAGCTCGGTTCGGGGGTTCGACGAAAAACTGTTTTTT.

The chain couples TRBV5-1 to TRBJ1-2; D is undetermined. CDR3 size: 16 residues. Germline values: CDR1 SGHRS, CDR2 YFSETQ. Between the trimmed V and J ends, which lost 4 bases and 0 bases, there was a span of 16 bases. CDR3 loop: CASSPDGTLANYGYTF. The CDR3 region has the DNA TGCGCCAGCAGCCCGGACGGCACGCTCGCTAACTATGGCTACACCTTC.

This chain uses TRBV2 with TRBJ1-5; 8 bases are shared with TRBD1. V trimming: 4 bases; J trimming: 9 bases; junction bases outside the gene matches: 5. This CDR3 has 13 amino acids. The germline V gene has CDR1 SNHLY and CDR2 FYNNEI. The CDR3 is CASSGQGYTPQHF. Here the CDR3 DNA reads TGTGCCAGCAGTGGACAGGGGTATACGCCCCAGCATTTT.